This T cell receptor (beta chain) is from a study of T cell repertoires in cytomegalovirus infection. In TCRdb, the reads were re-called with MiXCR into one record per CDR3 protein. The sample carries some 300,000 distinct CDR3 sequences, about a sixth recorded once. V dropped 1 base and J dropped 0 bases, with 11 bases sitting between them. Germline loops: CDR1 SGHTA, CDR2 FQGNSA. The CDR3 is 16 residues long. This clonotype was counted many times. This chain links TRBV7-2 with TRBJ2-3, with a possible D match to TRBD2 (7 bases). The source material was PBMCs. The sequence was obtained from a human donor in good health (CMV status not recorded). Some clones in this sample may be carry-over from other donors' samples. The CDR3: CASSLVGGPSTDTQYF. In DNA form, the CDR3 reads TGTGCCAGCAGCTTAGTCGGGGGGCCGAGCACAGATACGCAGTATTTT.